Presented here are 15 T cell receptor beta chains from one specimen sequenced in a study of cytomegalovirus exposure and HLA in healthy donors. Primers: 60 Vbeta forward and 13 Jbeta reverse. The data were produced by immunoSEQ multiplex PCR, yet TCRdb's version contains in-frame clones alone and is incomplete. The sample carries fewer than 250,000 clones, over 60% recorded once. The sample consisted of PBMCs. These TCRs come from a man aged 25 to 45 in good health and CMV-seropositive.

The chain carries TRBV5-1 and TRBJ2-5, with TRBD2 matching over 7 bases. This CDR3 is 14 amino acids long. The ends lost 2 bases at V and 3 bases at J; junction bases unmatched: 4. Germline V gives CDR1 SGHRS, CDR2 YFSETQ. The CDR3 nucleotides read TGCGCCAGCAGCTTAGGACGGGGGGAAGAGACCCAGTACTTC. It is translated as CASSLGRGEETQYF. Drawing the rest from reference TRBV5-1 and TRBJ2-5, the complete variable domain is KAGVTQTPRYLIKTRGQQVTLSCSPISGHRSVSWYQQTPGQGLQFLFEYFSETQRNKGNFPGRFSGRQFSNSRSEMNVSTLELGDSALYLCASSLGRGEETQYFGPGTRLLVL.

The chain has TRBV7-9 and TRBJ1-4, with D perhaps matching TRBD1 (6 bases). V was cut by 7 bases and J by 8 bases, with 17 bases left in between. Germline V gives CDR1 SEHNR, CDR2 FQNEAQ (reference sequence). The CDR3 covers 14 residues. This CDR3 is CASTRQAPGEKLFF. The CDR3 DNA reads TGTGCCAGCACCCGACAGGCTCCCGGGGAAAAACTGTTTTTT.

DNA for the CDR3: TGCGCCAGCAGCTTGTCGACAGCTAACTATGGCTACACCTTC. As protein: CASSLSTANYGYTF. This rearrangement joins TRBV5-1 to TRBJ1-2; D is perhaps TRBD1 (5 bases). The CDR3 has 14 residues. The germline V gene encodes CDR1 SGHRS and CDR2 YFSETQ. V was pared by 1 base and J by 0 bases, with 7 bases between.

There are a few counts of this clone. The chain joins TRBV28 to TRBJ1-4, with D possibly matching TRBD1 (5 bases). Trimming removed 5 bases at V and 8 bases at J, with 18 bases between. This CDR3 region has 15 residues. Germline loops: CDR1 MDHEN, CDR2 SYDVKM. CDR3 in DNA: TGTGCCAGCAGTCCCCCGCAAGGGGCAGGCGAAAAACTGTTTTTT. It encodes CASSPPQGAGEKLFF.

V usage is TRBV19 and J usage is TRBJ1-5; maybe TRBD1 (5 bases). The CDR3 is 14 amino acids. CDR1 is LNHDA, CDR2 SQIVND, per germline (reference sequence). Trimming shortened V by 2 bases and J by 2 bases, and 7 bases separated the two germline ends. The CDR3 sequence is CASSILGGNQPQHF. Written as DNA, the CDR3 is TGTGCCAGTAGTATACTAGGGGGCAATCAGCCCCAGCATTTT. Combining the CDR3 with reference TRBV19 and TRBJ1-5 gives the whole variable domain DGGITQSPKYLFRKEGQNVTLSCEQNLNHDAMYWYRQDPGQGLRLIYYSQIVNDFQKGDIAEGYSVSREKKESFPLTVTSAQKNPTAFYLCASSILGGNQPQHFGDGTRLSIL.

The chain is built from TRBV10-3 and TRBJ2-1; D possibly corresponds to TRBD1 (6 bases). The ends were cut back, 7 bases at V and 0 bases at J, with 7 bases in the middle. The CDR3 runs to 13 residues. CDR1 is ENHRY and CDR2 is SYGVKD in the germline V gene. The CDR3 spells CAIKGGSYNEQFF. CDR3 nucleotide sequence: TGTGCCATCAAAGGGGGCTCCTACAATGAGCAGTTCTTC.

This clone has just a few counts. This chain links TRBV25-1 with TRBJ2-2; TRBD1 matches at 7 bases. There are 14 residues in the CDR3. V shed 10 bases and J 4 bases; nucleotides not matched to a gene: 9. Germline CDR1 MGHDK, CDR2 SYGVNS. The CDR3 here is CATKRGLGTGELFF. CDR3 bases: TGTGCCACCAAGAGGGGGCTTGGCACCGGGGAGCTGTTTTTT.

The rearrangement joins TRBV28 to TRBJ2-1; 12 bases fit TRBD1. Trimming removed 4 bases from V and 8 bases from J; junction bases left unmatched: 3. The length of the CDR3 is 14 residues. Germline lookup yields CDR1 MDHEN and CDR2 SYDVKM. CDR3 amino acids: CASSSGTGGYEQFF. The CDR3 DNA sequence: TGTGCCAGCAGTTCCGGGACAGGGGGCTATGAGCAGTTCTTC.

This clone has a single count. This rearrangement joins TRBV6-5 to TRBJ1-5; 7 bases fit TRBD1. Looked up from germline, CDR1 is MNHEY and CDR2 is SVGAGI. The trim removed 6 bases at V and 1 base at J, leaving 3 bases unmatched. CDR3 length: 14 amino acids. CDR3 region: CASRRGPSNQPQHF. CDR3 bases: TGTGCCAGCAGAAGGGGGCCGAGCAATCAGCCCCAGCATTTT.

This clone turned up a few times. The CDR3 protein is CASIDLMAFF. The CDR3 bases are TGTGCCAGCATAGATCTTATGGCTTTCTTT. V usage is TRBV2 and J usage is TRBJ1-1; D uncertain. The germline V and J ends were trimmed by 7 bases and 11 bases, with 11 bases remaining between them. In germline, CDR1 is SNHLY, CDR2 FYNNEI. The CDR3 loop spans 10 amino acids.

The chain carries TRBV30 and TRBJ1-2, with D perhaps matching TRBD1 (5 bases). V was clipped by 2 bases and J by 5 bases, with 18 bases between them. This CDR3 has 15 residues. Germline values: CDR1 GTSNPN, CDR2 SVGIG (reference sequence). The CDR3 region is CAWSHPATVQYGYTF. CDR3 DNA sequence: TGTGCCTGGAGTCACCCGGCGACAGTCCAGTATGGCTACACCTTC.

The chain recombines TRBV7-3 with TRBJ2-2; 10 positions agree with TRBD2. There are 19 residues in the CDR3. V dropped 1 base and J dropped 1; count of bases not matched to a gene: 9. Germline V gives CDR1 SGHTA, CDR2 FQGTGA. CDR3 loop: CASSLSGSTSGVNTGELFF. CDR3 DNA sequence: TGTGCCAGCAGCTTAAGTGGCTCAACTAGCGGGGTGAACACCGGGGAGCTGTTTTTT.

The chain carries TRBV29-1 and TRBJ1-2, with 9 nucleotides matching TRBD1. Germline trimming cut 7 bases from V and 6 bases from J; bases unmatched to any gene: 3. The germline V gene encodes CDR1 SQVTM and CDR2 ANQGSEA. This CDR3 has 11 residues. The CDR3 region is CSAGTGNGYTF. The CDR3 region has the DNA TGCAGCGCTGGGACAGGGAATGGCTACACCTTC.

This clone was seen just once. The chain is built from TRBV7-2 and TRBJ1-5; D is unclear. The V and J ends lost 6 bases and 6 bases respectively, with 12 bases between them. The germline CDR1 and CDR2 sequences are SGHTA and FQGNSA. The CDR3 is 13 amino acids. CDR3 protein: CASSSPPGQPQHF. The CDR3 DNA follows: TGTGCCAGCAGTTCGCCCCCCGGTCAGCCCCAGCATTTT. The full variable domain, with the rest looked up from reference TRBV7-2 and TRBJ1-5, is GAGVSQSPSNKVTEKGKDVELRCDPISGHTALYWYRQSLGQGLEFLIYFQGNSAPDKSGLPSDRFSAERTGGSVSTLTIQRTQQEDSAVYLCASSSPPGQPQHFGDGTRLSIL.

The CDR3 reads CASSAGKAYNEQFF. Written as DNA, the CDR3 is TGTGCCAGCAGCGCGGGGAAGGCTTACAATGAGCAGTTCTTC. V gene TRBV11-3 combines with J gene TRBJ2-1, with D perhaps TRBD2 (6 bases). CDR1 is SGHNT and CDR2 is YENEEA in the germline V gene. The CDR3 runs to 14 residues. The V end lost 5 bases, the J end lost 4 bases, and 12 bases lay between the germline ends.